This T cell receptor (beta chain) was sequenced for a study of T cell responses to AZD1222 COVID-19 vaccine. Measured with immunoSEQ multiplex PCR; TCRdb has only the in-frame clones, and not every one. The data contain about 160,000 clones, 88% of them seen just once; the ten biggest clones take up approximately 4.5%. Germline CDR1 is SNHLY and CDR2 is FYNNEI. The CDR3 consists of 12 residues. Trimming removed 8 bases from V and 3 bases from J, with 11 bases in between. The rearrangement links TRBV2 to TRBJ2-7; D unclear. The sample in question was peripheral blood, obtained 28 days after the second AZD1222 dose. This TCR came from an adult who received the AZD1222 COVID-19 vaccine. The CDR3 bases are TGTGCCAGCTCGTCAGGTGGCTACGAGCAGTACTTC. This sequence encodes CASSSGGYEQYF. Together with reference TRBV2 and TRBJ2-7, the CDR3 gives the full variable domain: EPEVTQTPSHQVTQMGQEVILRCVPISNHLYFYWYRQILGQKVEFLVSFYNNEISEKSEIFDDQFSVERPDGSNFTLKIRSTKLEDSAMYFCASSSGGYEQYFGPGTRLTVT.